The clone carrying this T cell receptor (beta chain) occurred once. Its matching antigen is unknown. Produced via immunoSEQ multiplex PCR; TCRdb's table is partial and in-frame only. Altogether 55,000 to 70,000 clones are present, roughly 81% being singletons, with the ten largest covering less than 5.5%. These data originate in a study of OX40 agonist ivuxolimab in advanced cancers. Study-level background: Dosing consisted of intravenous ivuxolimab at 0.01 to 10 mg/kg every 2 weeks. Having had anti-PD-1, anti-PD-L1 or anti-CTLA-4 therapy before was allowed, and over 35% had some. Whole-study results and caveats: The study observed clonal expansion of CD4+ and CD8+ blood T cells by week 6 at 0.1 to 3.0 mg/kg. Partial responders dosed at 0.1-3.0 mg/kg displayed clonal expansion ranking among the lowest.

The input for sequencing was CD4+ or CD8+ T cells sorted from blood, taken in a trial of the OX40 agonist ivuxolimab. The sequence came from an adult with an advanced solid tumor such as melanoma, head and neck, liver or kidney cancer.

Here the CDR3 reads CASTDTNEKLFF. CDR3 sequence (DNA): TGTGCCAGCACTGACACTAATGAAAAACTGTTTTTT. The V call is TRBV2, the J call TRBJ1-4; D is unresolved. CDR3 length equals 12 residues. Trimming removed 7 bases from V and 2 bases from J, with 5 bases in between. CDR1 is SNHLY, CDR2 FYNNEI, per germline.